This entry describes one T cell receptor beta chain. Method: immunoSEQ multiplex PCR; TCRdb's copy keeps in-frame clones and lacks some. The sample contains about 11,000 clones, 75% to 85% of which appear only once. Trimming shortened V by 6 bases and J by 2 bases, and 10 bases separated the two germline ends. The CDR3 consists of 13 residues. CDR1 and CDR2 (germline): WNHNN, SYGVQD (reference sequence). Sample time point: week 3, after first cycle of checkpoint inhibitor. Disease control meant complete response, partial response or stable disease at 12 weeks. Prior systemic cancer therapy, immunosuppressant use and other active malignancies excluded patients. The sample comes from a study of blood T cell dynamics during melanoma immunotherapy. Study context: First-line therapy was either pembrolizumab or nivolumab with ipilimumab for metastatic melanoma.

This chain links TRBV10-1 with TRBJ1-1; weak D call: TRBD1 (5 bases). The sequence was collected from a human donor with melanoma. Sequenced material: blood, taken from a patient treated with checkpoint blockade. The CDR3 protein is CASRRDGNTEAFF. CDR3 nucleotide sequence: TGCGCCAGCAGAAGGGACGGTAACACTGAAGCTTTCTTT.